Described below is a single T cell receptor (beta chain) sequence and its context. Its antigen is not known. This sample stems from a study of a mutant IDH1 vaccine in newly diagnosed glioma. Study background: Vaccination started 4-6 weeks after radiotherapy alone, or with temozolomide cycles.

CDR3 size: 12 residues. Germline CDR1 and CDR2: SNHLY and FYNNEI. Trimming took off 7 bases at V and 8 bases at J, with 12 bases between the two ends. Noted time point: week 11, during vaccination. The investigators gave 300 ug of mutant IDH1 20-mer peptide in each vaccine dose, together with topical imiquimod. Sequencing was performed with immunoSEQ multiplex PCR; in TCRdb, only in-frame clones are kept and a portion is missing. Of 60,000 to 75,000 clones in the sample, about 84% were seen once. This sequence was found in a man aged 30 to 39 with glioma. The chain combines TRBV2 with TRBJ2-1; D call uncertain. The source was PBMCs, collected from a glioma patient whose treatment included an IDH1 peptide vaccine. CDR3: CASNFGIDEQFF. The CDR3 coding sequence is TGTGCCAGCAATTTCGGAATAGATGAGCAGTTCTTC. Full variable domain (missing parts from reference TRBV2 and TRBJ2-1): EPEVTQTPSHQVTQMGQEVILRCVPISNHLYFYWYRQILGQKVEFLVSFYNNEISEKSEIFDDQFSVERPDGSNFTLKIRSTKLEDSAMYFCASNFGIDEQFFGPGTRLTVL.